The TCR beta chain under discussion was sequenced for a study of T-cell reconstitution after alpha-beta-depleted transplantation in children. Study results and caveats: Counts and diversity of T cells one year after transplant came mostly from newly produced T cells. In patients about two months after transplant, alpha-beta T cells reportedly arose from several hundred expanded graft clones.

Molecular barcoding with unique molecular identifiers was used for the TCRbeta library. Using its own MiXCR run on the PCR reads, TCRdb lists one record per CDR3 protein. This sample has 900,000 or so distinct CDR3 sequences, with around 17% found just once. With regard to this clonotype: Antigen: not known.

Germline V gives CDR1 KGHSH, CDR2 LQKENI. The V and J ends lost 6 bases and 6 bases respectively, with 14 bases between them. The CDR3 spans 14 residues. The receptor comes from a male patient aged 10-17 years who had a stem cell transplant for acute lymphoblastic leukemia, so the T cells may come from the graft donor. The chain has TRBV18 and TRBJ1-4; D is uncertain. Sequenced material: PBMCs, mostly from graft donor cells, taken 360 days after TCRalphabeta/CD19-depleted stem cell transplant. The CDR3 DNA reads TGTGCCAGCTCCAATACGGCACTTTATGAAAAACTGTTTTTT. Translating gives CASSNTALYEKLFF. Drawing the rest from reference TRBV18 and TRBJ1-4, the complete variable domain is NAGVMQNPRHLVRRRGQEARLRCSPMKGHSHVYWYRQLPEEGLKFMVYLQKENIIDESGMPKERFSAEFPKEGPSILRIQQVVRGDSAAYFCASSNTALYEKLFFGSGTQLSVL.